The 14 T cell receptor beta chains below were found in one sample sequenced in a study of molecular identifiers for immune sequencing clone quantification. MiXCR was run by TCRdb on the PCR reads, yielding one entry per CDR3 protein. The sample records just under 650,000 distinct CDR3 sequences, just under 20% being singletons. Sample: naive CD8+ T cells from blood, with Jurkat cell RNA spiked in. Subset: FACS-sorted CD8+CD4-CCR7+CD45RA+ naive T cells. The receptors were sampled from a human donor in good health. Some libraries in this study had Jurkat cell RNA spiked in.

This clonotype appeared a few times. The rearrangement uses TRBV20-1 and TRBJ2-4; tentatively, D is TRBD1 (6 bases). The CDR3 is 14 amino acids. V shed 3 bases and J shed 1 base, with 10 bases lying between them. CDR1 is DFQATT and CDR2 is SNEGSKA in the germline V gene (reference sequence). CDR3 amino acids: CSASEDRAKNIQYF. CDR3 nucleotide sequence: TGCAGTGCTAGTGAAGACAGGGCCAAAAACATTCAGTACTTC.

This clonotype was observed at least ten times. This chain uses TRBV15 with TRBJ1-1; no clear D gene. In germline, CDR1 is LNHNV, CDR2 YYDKDF (reference sequence). The CDR3 runs 14 residues. Trimming left V 0 bases short and J 1 base short, with 6 bases between. The CDR3 sequence is CATSREYGNTEAFF. The DNA for the CDR3 is TGTGCCACCAGCAGAGAGTACGGGAACACTGAAGCTTTCTTT.

This clonotype was observed many times. V usage is TRBV27 and J usage is TRBJ2-7; TRBD2 matches at 8 bases. Germline V gives CDR1 MNHEY, CDR2 SMNVEV (reference sequence). The CDR3 is 13 amino acids. The V gene end was trimmed by 8 bases and the J gene end by 7 bases; junction bases not matched to a gene: 10. The CDR3 loop reads CASRSGVRGEQYF. The CDR3 DNA reads TGTGCCAGCCGTAGCGGGGTGCGTGGGGAGCAGTACTTC.

This clonotype was seen ten or more times. This chain links TRBV6-2 or TRBV6-3 with TRBJ1-1; tentative D call: TRBD1 (6 bases). Trimming left V 11 bases short and J 6 bases short, with 16 bases between. Germline V CDR1 and CDR2: MNHEY, SVGEGT. The CDR3 consists of 12 residues. For the CDR3, the DNA is TGTGCCGCCAGACATGGGGGCTCTGAAGCTTTCTTT. Translated: CAARHGGSEAFF.

This clonotype was counted many times. The genes are TRBV14 and TRBJ1-4; maybe TRBD1 (5 bases). With 1 base removed from V and 7 bases from J, the gap between germline ends came to 22 bases. Per germline, CDR1 SGHDN and CDR2 FVKESK. The CDR3 spans 18 residues. The CDR3 DNA reads TGTGCCAGCAGCCAAGCGTCGAGTGGGGTTGTCGGGACTGAAAAACTGTTTTTT. As protein: CASSQASSGVVGTEKLFF. The full variable domain, its missing parts supplied by reference TRBV14 and TRBJ1-4, is EAGVTQFPSHSVIEKGQTVTLRCDPISGHDNLYWYRRVMGKEIKFLLHFVKESKQDESGMPNNRFLAERTGGTYSTLKVQPAELEDSGVYFCASSQASSGVVGTEKLFFGSGTQLSVL.

There are a few counts of this clonotype. V gene TRBV10-3 combines with J gene TRBJ2-7; weak D call: TRBD2 (5 bases). The V end was cut by 3 bases, the J end by 0 bases, with 9 bases between. This CDR3 has 14 amino acids. Germline lookup yields CDR1 ENHRY and CDR2 SYGVKD. CDR3: CAISDRRTSYEQYF. In DNA, the CDR3 is TGTGCCATCAGTGACAGGAGGACCTCCTACGAGCAGTACTTC.

The table lists this clonotype with a few counts. V and J are TRBV27 and TRBJ2-3, with 12 nucleotides matching TRBD2. The CDR3 extends over 17 amino acids. The germline V gene encodes CDR1 MNHEY and CDR2 SMNVEV (reference sequence). V was clipped by 5 bases and J by 0 bases; unmatched bases: 6. The CDR3, as DNA: TGTGCCAGCAGTACCCTCGGACTAGCGGGGAGCACAGATACGCAGTATTTT. Protein sequence: CASSTLGLAGSTDTQYF.

This clonotype was observed at least ten times. V gene TRBV28 combines with J gene TRBJ2-3, with TRBD2 identical over 7 bases. CDR1 is MDHEN, CDR2 SYDVKM, per germline. CDR3 length: 14 residues. J gave up 8 bases and V 7 bases, and 12 bases lay outside the gene matches. CDR3 amino acids: CASMASGTAVTQYF. The CDR3 DNA reads as TGTGCCAGCATGGCTAGCGGTACGGCGGTTACGCAGTATTTT.

To note about this clonotype: Possible read error: a much larger clone is one base away. The chain links TRBV20-1 to TRBJ2-5; D is uncertain. Germline CDR1 reads DFQATT; CDR2 reads SNEGSKA (reference sequence). The CDR3 spans 14 residues. The germline V and J ends were trimmed by 8 bases and 4 bases, with 20 bases remaining between them. CDR3 sequence reads: CSPRVPARRETQYF. The CDR3 region has the DNA TGCAGTCCCCGAGTCCCAGCTAGGCGAGAGACCCAGTACTTC.

For this clonotype: This may be a read error, as it is one base from a much larger clone. The gene calls are TRBV20-1 and TRBJ2-7, with a possible D match to TRBD2 (6 bases). The V end was cut by 5 bases, the J end by 3 bases, with 14 bases between. This CDR3 has 13 residues. CDR1 DFQATT and CDR2 SNEGSKA come from the germline V gene (reference sequence). CDR3 protein: CSAWTNDNYEQYF. DNA for the CDR3: TGCAGTGCTTGGACTAACGATAACTACGAGCAGTACTTC.

In this sample, this clonotype turned up a few times. V gene TRBV6-6 combines with J gene TRBJ2-3; a weak D match, TRBD2 (5 bases). The CDR3 runs 17 residues. Looked up from germline, CDR1 is MNHNY and CDR2 is SVGAGI (reference sequence). V lost 3 bases to trimming and J lost 0 bases, with 16 bases between them. CDR3 loop: CASSYSPTTASTDTQYF. For the CDR3, the DNA is TGTGCCAGCAGTTATTCTCCGACTACTGCTAGCACAGATACGCAGTATTTT.

In this sample, this clonotype turned up many times. The V and J genes are TRBV5-4 and TRBJ1-1, with D unclear. CDR1 and CDR2 (germline): SGHNT, YYREEE (reference sequence). The CDR3 sequence is 13 residues long. V dropped 1 base and J dropped 1 base, with 5 bases sitting between them. CDR3: CASSLPKNTEAFF. The CDR3 DNA reads as TGTGCCAGCAGCTTGCCAAAGAACACTGAAGCTTTCTTT.

This clonotype was picked up many times. The genes are TRBV4-3 and TRBJ2-3; D gene ambiguous. Per the germline V gene, CDR1 is LGHNA and CDR2 is YSLEER. The CDR3 consists of 14 residues. The germline V and J ends were trimmed by 3 bases and 3 bases, with 10 bases remaining between them. DNA for the CDR3: TGCGCCAGCAGCCACGCAGAAGGGACAGATACGCAGTATTTT. This encodes CASSHAEGTDTQYF.

The chain uses TRBV6-5 and TRBJ2-2, with TRBD2 matching over 8 bases. V was clipped by 9 bases and J by 2 bases; unmatched bases: 5. The V gene's germline CDR1 is MNHEY and CDR2 SVGAGI. The CDR3 totals 14 residues. CDR3 sequence: CASRSGSNTGELFF. CDR3 nucleotide sequence: TGTGCCAGTAGAAGCGGGAGTAACACCGGGGAGCTGTTTTTT.